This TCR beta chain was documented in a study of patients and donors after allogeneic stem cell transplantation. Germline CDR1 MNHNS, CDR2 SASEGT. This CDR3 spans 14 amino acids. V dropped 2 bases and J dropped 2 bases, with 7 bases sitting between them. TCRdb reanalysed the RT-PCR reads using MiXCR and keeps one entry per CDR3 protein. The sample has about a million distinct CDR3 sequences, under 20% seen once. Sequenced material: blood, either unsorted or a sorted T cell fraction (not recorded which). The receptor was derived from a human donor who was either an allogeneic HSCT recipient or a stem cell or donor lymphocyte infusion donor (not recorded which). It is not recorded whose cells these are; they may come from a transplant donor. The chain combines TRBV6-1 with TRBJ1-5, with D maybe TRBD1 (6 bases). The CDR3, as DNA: TGTGCCAGCAGTGAAAACAGGGGCAATCAGCCCCAGCATTTT. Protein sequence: CASSENRGNQPQHF.